The clone carrying this TCR beta chain showed up many times. The antigen is undetermined. The sample comes from a study of early T cells in non-severe SARS-CoV-2 infection. Study summary: Sequencing of unsorted whole blood was done on bulk RNA, leaving chains unpaired.

Researchers attached unique molecular identifiers to individual cDNA molecules. A single record per CDR3 protein comes from TCRdb applying MiXCR to the 5' RACE reads. The sample yields roughly 32,000 distinct CDR3 sequences, 6.6% seen once. Points from the study as a whole: VDJdb matching skewed toward anti-spike CD8 responses, missing private and CD4 specificities.

This TCR came from an adult who was a healthcare worker with PCR-confirmed SARS-CoV-2 infection or an uninfected control (not recorded which). Sequenced: whole blood.

Here the CDR3 reads CASSLDTGGWETQYF. The CDR3 bases are TGTGCCAGCAGCTTGGATACAGGGGGCTGGGAGACCCAGTACTTC. The rearrangement links TRBV5-6 to TRBJ2-5; TRBD1 aligns across 9 bases. V shed 0 bases, J shed 5 bases, and the junction held 5 bases outside the gene matches. This CDR3 region has 15 residues. Germline V lookup: CDR1 SGHDT, CDR2 YYEEEE.